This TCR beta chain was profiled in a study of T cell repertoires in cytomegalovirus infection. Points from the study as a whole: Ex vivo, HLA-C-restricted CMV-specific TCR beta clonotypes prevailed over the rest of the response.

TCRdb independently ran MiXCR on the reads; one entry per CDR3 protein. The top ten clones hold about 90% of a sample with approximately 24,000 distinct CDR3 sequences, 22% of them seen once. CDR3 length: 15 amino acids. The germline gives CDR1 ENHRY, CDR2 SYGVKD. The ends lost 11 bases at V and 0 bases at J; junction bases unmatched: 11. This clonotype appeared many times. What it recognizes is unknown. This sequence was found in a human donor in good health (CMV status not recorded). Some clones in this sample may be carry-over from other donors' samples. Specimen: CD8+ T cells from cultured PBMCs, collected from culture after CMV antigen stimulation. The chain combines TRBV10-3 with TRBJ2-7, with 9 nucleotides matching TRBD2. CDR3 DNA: TGTGCCGTATCAAACCTAGCGGGGATCTCCTACGAGCAGTACTTC. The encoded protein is CAVSNLAGISYEQYF.